Following are 10 T cell receptor beta chains from one sample sequenced in a study of T cell responses to AZD1222 COVID-19 vaccine. Sequenced by immunoSEQ multiplex PCR; TCRdb stores in-frame clones only, minus some. The sample carries approximately 260,000 clones, 85% to 95% recorded once. Here the sequenced sample was peripheral blood, taken on day 0 of AZD1222 vaccination. The receptors were gathered from an adult in good health.

CDR3 sequence reads: CASSPGTDYEQYF. The CDR3 DNA is TGTGCCAGCAGCCCCGGGACGGACTACGAGCAGTACTTC. This sequence joins TRBV2 and TRBJ2-7; either TRBD1 or TRBD2 may supply D (5 bases each). Looked up from germline, CDR1 is SNHLY and CDR2 is FYNNEI. Between the trimmed V and J ends, which lost 6 bases and 3 bases, there was a span of 12 bases. The CDR3 runs to 13 residues.

The CDR3, as DNA: TGTGCCACCAGTGATTCCCTCGACAGGCCCAATCAGCCCCAGCATTTT. Translation: CATSDSLDRPNQPQHF. The chain joins TRBV24-1 to TRBJ1-5, with D tentatively TRBD1 (6 bases). CDR3 size: 16 residues. Germline loops: CDR1 KGHDR, CDR2 SFDVKD. V shed 2 bases and J shed 3 bases, with 13 bases lying between them.

The chain is built from TRBV5-1 and TRBJ1-4; 9 nucleotides align to TRBD1. V gave up 4 bases and J gave up 5 bases; unmatched junction bases: 12. Germline loops: CDR1 SGHRS, CDR2 YFSETQ. CDR3 length equals 17 residues. Written as DNA, the CDR3 is TGCGCCAGCAGCAAGGATGGGACAGGGTTCGGGAATGAAAAACTGTTTTTT. It encodes CASSKDGTGFGNEKLFF.

CDR3 sequence reads: CASSQPRQANLNEKLFF. CDR3 coding DNA: TGCGCCAGCAGCCAACCGAGACAGGCGAATCTTAATGAAAAACTGTTTTTT. The V gene is TRBV4-1, the J gene TRBJ1-4; perhaps TRBD1 as D (6 bases). V dropped 2 bases and J dropped 4 bases, with 17 bases sitting between them. The germline CDR1 and CDR2 sequences are MGHRA and YSYEKL. The CDR3 is 17 amino acids.

The rearrangement uses TRBV29-1 and TRBJ2-1, with 7 bases lining up with TRBD2. The CDR3 sequence is 16 residues long. Losses at the gene ends were 0 bases for V and 1 base for J; bases not matched to a gene: 6. The V gene's germline CDR1 is SQVTM and CDR2 ANQGSEA. CDR3 region: CSVEDRLAVSYNEQFF. In nucleotides, the CDR3 is TGCAGCGTTGAAGATCGTCTAGCGGTTTCCTACAATGAGCAGTTCTTC.

The rearrangement links TRBV14 to TRBJ1-6, with D uncertain. This CDR3 is 13 amino acids long. V was pared by 4 bases and J by 7 bases, with 8 bases between. Per germline, CDR1 SGHDN and CDR2 FVKESK. CDR3 protein: CASSRQLNSPLHF. The CDR3 region has the DNA TGTGCCAGCAGCCGGCAGTTAAATTCACCCCTCCACTTT. The full variable domain, completed using reference TRBV14 and TRBJ1-6, is EAGVTQFPSHSVIEKGQTVTLRCDPISGHDNLYWYRRVMGKEIKFLLHFVKESKQDESGMPNNRFLAERTGGTYSTLKVQPAELEDSGVYFCASSRQLNSPLHFGNGTRLTVT.

The CDR3 DNA reads TGTGCCAGCAGAGGTCAGGGGCCCGGTCATAACTATGGCTACACCTTC. Translated, it gives CASRGQGPGHNYGYTF. The chain employs TRBV28 and TRBJ1-2; maybe TRBD1 (6 bases). Germline V lookup: CDR1 MDHEN, CDR2 SYDVKM. V gave up 6 bases and J gave up 1 base, with 18 bases separating them. The CDR3 loop spans 16 amino acids.

This rearrangement joins TRBV10-3 to TRBJ1-6; 11 bases agree with TRBD1. Trimming cost V 0 bases and J 9 bases; bases outside gene matches: 1. CDR1 is ENHRY, CDR2 SYGVKD, per germline. The CDR3 extends over 15 amino acids. This CDR3 is CAISESGQGVSPLHF. The CDR3 DNA reads TGTGCCATCAGTGAGTCGGGACAGGGGGTTTCACCCCTCCACTTT.

The chain links TRBV7-3 to TRBJ1-1, with D maybe TRBD1 (6 bases). This CDR3 contains 17 residues. In germline, CDR1 is SGHTA, CDR2 FQGTGA. The V and J ends lost 8 bases and 3 bases respectively, with 25 bases between them. CDR3 bases: TGTGCCAGCGGCTCTAAGGATACCGGGTCAGGGGACACTGAAGCTTTCTTT. The encoded protein is CASGSKDTGSGDTEAFF.

The rearrangement uses TRBV6-5 and TRBJ2-2; D remains ambiguous. Germline V gene lookup returns CDR1 MNHEY and CDR2 SVGAGI. This CDR3 is built from 11 residues. The V and J ends lost 6 bases and 4 bases respectively, with 3 bases between them. In nucleotides, the CDR3 is TGTGCCAGCAGAACCACCGGGGAGCTGTTTTTT. It is translated as CASRTTGELFF.